This T cell receptor beta chain is from a study of T cell responses to AZD1222 COVID-19 vaccine. Study-wide results and limits: Females made up more of the donors, who were largely white British, and clonal diversity may have come out too low.

Regarding this clone: What it binds is not known.

Only in-frame clones appear in the TCRdb table, and some are missing; sequencing was by immunoSEQ multiplex PCR. The sample includes around 110,000 clones, 80% to 90% of them seen just once. V was pared by 0 bases and J by 4 bases, with 9 bases between. The V gene's germline CDR1 is LGHNA and CDR2 YNFKEQ. This CDR3 contains 14 residues. The receptor comes from an adult in good health. The sample was peripheral blood, taken on day 0 of AZD1222 vaccination. The gene calls are TRBV4-2 and TRBJ1-1; D perhaps matches TRBD1 (5 bases). The CDR3 DNA reads as TGTGCCAGCAGCCAAGACGGGGGAAGCACTGAAGCTTTCTTT. It is translated as CASSQDGGSTEAFF.